A single sample gave rise to the 29 T cell receptor beta chains below, sequenced in a study of blood T cell repertoires in COVID-19. Generated by immunoSEQ multiplex PCR, the TCRdb table keeps only in-frame clones and is missing some. The sample has over 150,000 clones, roughly 86% seen once; the top ten hold roughly 7%. The sample consisted of peripheral blood. The receptors derive from a man aged 50 or older with active or convalescent COVID-19.

The chain carries TRBV15 and TRBJ1-1; 9 bases fit TRBD1. CDR3 length: 15 residues. Germline assignment: CDR1 LNHNV and CDR2 YYDKDF (reference sequence). Trimming cost V 2 bases and J 5 bases; bases outside gene matches: 6. CDR3 residues: CATSRLSDRGTEAFF. In nucleotides, the CDR3 is TGTGCCACCAGCAGACTTTCCGACAGGGGGACTGAAGCTTTCTTT.

This clone was found a few times. The chain has TRBV19 and TRBJ2-1; 13 bases align to TRBD2. CDR3 length equals 17 residues. The V segment lost 3 bases and the J segment 4 bases; nucleotides outside the gene matches: 6. CDR1 is LNHDA and CDR2 is SQIVND in the germline V gene (reference sequence). The CDR3 DNA follows: TGTGCCAGTAGTATCGGGACTAGCGGGACGCCATACAATGAGCAGTTCTTC. This translates into CASSIGTSGTPYNEQFF. Based on the CDR3 plus reference TRBV19 and TRBJ2-1, the full variable domain is DGGITQSPKYLFRKEGQNVTLSCEQNLNHDAMYWYRQDPGQGLRLIYYSQIVNDFQKGDIAEGYSVSREKKESFPLTVTSAQKNPTAFYLCASSIGTSGTPYNEQFFGPGTRLTVL.

J is TRBJ2-5 and V is TRBV2; 7 positions agree with TRBD1. V lost 5 bases, J lost 4 bases, and 10 bases stayed unmatched. Looked up from germline, CDR1 is SNHLY and CDR2 is FYNNEI. CDR3 length: 15 residues. For the CDR3, the DNA is TGTGCCAGCAGTCCCGGTGTAAGACAGGGAGAGACCCAGTACTTC. Protein product: CASSPGVRQGETQYF.

The chain uses TRBV4-2 and TRBJ1-4; D gene ambiguous. The CDR3 is 16 amino acids. V dropped 0 bases and J dropped 4 bases, with 12 bases sitting between them. Per germline, CDR1 LGHNA and CDR2 YNFKEQ. DNA for the CDR3: TGTGCCAGCAGCCAAGATCTGGGTCGGGTTAATGAAAAACTGTTTTTT. It codes for CASSQDLGRVNEKLFF.

The chain recombines TRBV6-1 with TRBJ2-5; D might be TRBD2 (6 bases). V dropped 2 bases and J dropped 6 bases, with 10 bases sitting between them. There are 13 residues in the CDR3. Germline CDR1 and CDR2: MNHNS and SASEGT. CDR3 sequence reads: CASSEITSQTQYF. CDR3 DNA: TGTGCCAGCAGTGAAATTACTAGCCAGACCCAGTACTTC.

The CDR3 DNA sequence: TGTGCCAGCAGAACACCCCATACGGGAGACCAAGAGACCCAGTACTTC. It encodes CASRTPHTGDQETQYF. V is TRBV28 and J is TRBJ2-5; D perhaps matches TRBD2 (6 bases). Germline V gene data show CDR1 as MDHEN and CDR2 as SYDVKM. V was pared by 6 bases and J by 0 bases, with 17 bases between. The CDR3 contains 16 residues.

This chain connects TRBV6-1 to TRBJ2-4; TRBD1 is a possible D gene (6 bases). Germline lookup yields CDR1 MNHNS and CDR2 SASEGT. The CDR3 spans 18 residues. Trimming cost V 6 bases and J 0 bases, with 21 bases left between them. DNA for the CDR3: TGTGCCAGCAGCGAACAGACGGCCGGGACAACAGCCAAAAACATTCAGTACTTC. Protein product: CASSEQTAGTTAKNIQYF.

Here the CDR3 reads CASSFGTGDTEAFF. In DNA form, the CDR3 reads TGTGCCAGCAGCTTCGGGACAGGGGACACTGAAGCTTTCTTT. The chain couples TRBV5-6 to TRBJ1-1; 10 bases are shared with TRBD1. CDR1 and CDR2 (germline): SGHDT, YYEEEE. V dropped 2 bases and J dropped 3; count of bases not matched to a gene: 1. The CDR3 extends over 14 amino acids.

The genes are TRBV7-2 and TRBJ2-3; D might be TRBD2 (5 bases). CDR3 length: 15 amino acids. Trimming cost V 5 bases and J 5 bases, with 17 bases left between them. The germline CDR1 and CDR2 sequences are SGHTA and FQGNSA. The CDR3 DNA reads as TGTGCCAGCAGCCCGAGCGTGGTAGAGGGAGATACGCAGTATTTT. This encodes CASSPSVVEGDTQYF.

The chain couples TRBV13 to TRBJ2-3, with TRBD2 as a possible D gene (5 bases). The germline CDR1 and CDR2 sequences are PRHDT and FYEKMQ (reference sequence). There are 13 residues in the CDR3. With 5 bases removed from V and 2 bases from J, the gap between germline ends came to 8 bases. The CDR3 region is CASSARDTDTQYF. CDR3 in DNA: TGTGCCAGCAGCGCCCGGGACACAGATACGCAGTATTTT.

The CDR3 sequence: CASSVAKTAVGSPLHF. CDR3 coding DNA: TGTGCCAGCAGCGTAGCTAAAACGGCAGTCGGGTCACCCCTCCACTTT. J is TRBJ1-6 and V is TRBV9; D ambiguous. Germline assignment: CDR1 SGDLS and CDR2 YYNGEE. This CDR3 is 16 amino acids long. Deletions cut 0 bases from V and 10 bases from J, with 17 bases between. The whole variable domain, filled in from reference TRBV9 and TRBJ1-6, reads DSGVTQTPKHLITATGQRVTLRCSPRSGDLSVYWYQQSLDQGLQFLIQYYNGEERAKGNILERFSAQQFPDLHSELNLSSLELGDSALYFCASSVAKTAVGSPLHFGNGTRLTVT.

The chain employs TRBV5-4 and TRBJ1-2; the D is unclear. The V end lost 0 bases, the J end lost 4 bases, and 13 bases lay between the germline ends. This CDR3 region has 15 residues. The germline V gene has CDR1 SGHNT and CDR2 YYREEE (reference sequence). The chain's CDR3 is CASSLALQTIYGYTF. CDR3 in DNA: TGTGCCAGCAGCTTGGCTCTCCAGACTATCTATGGCTACACCTTC.

J is TRBJ1-1 and V is TRBV5-4; D may be TRBD1 (5 bases). The CDR3 loop spans 15 amino acids. Deletions cut 0 bases from V and 8 bases from J, with 17 bases between. Germline V CDR1 and CDR2: SGHNT, YYREEE (reference sequence). DNA of the CDR3: TGTGCCAGCAGCTTGGGCGCAGGGTTGTTGCAAGAAGCTTTCTTT. This sequence encodes CASSLGAGLLQEAFF.

CDR3 DNA: TGTGCCAGCAGGGCTCAGACATATACTGAAGCTTTCTTT. Its protein is CASRAQTYTEAFF. V gene TRBV2 combines with J gene TRBJ1-1, with D unclear. V lost 6 bases and J 5 bases, leaving 13 bases between the germline ends. CDR3 length: 13 residues. Looked up from germline, CDR1 is SNHLY and CDR2 is FYNNEI.

The rearrangement links TRBV5-4 to TRBJ2-2; tentative D call: TRBD1 (6 bases). Germline lookup yields CDR1 SGHNT and CDR2 YYREEE (reference sequence). Trimming stripped 4 bases from V and 2 bases from J, with 12 bases between. The CDR3 consists of 15 residues. The CDR3 is CASSPWTVNTGELFF. The CDR3, as DNA: TGTGCCAGCAGCCCCTGGACAGTCAACACCGGGGAGCTGTTTTTT.

The chain has TRBV5-4 and TRBJ1-1; tentatively, D is TRBD1 (5 bases). CDR1 is SGHNT and CDR2 is YYREEE in the germline V gene (reference sequence). V lost 2 bases, J lost 0 bases, and 8 bases lay in between. This CDR3 spans 14 amino acids. The CDR3: CASSFPGMNTEAFF. Here the CDR3 DNA reads TGTGCCAGCAGCTTCCCAGGGATGAACACTGAAGCTTTCTTT.

The chain uses TRBV27 and TRBJ1-2; a possible D gene is TRBD1 (6 bases). CDR1 is MNHEY and CDR2 is SMNVEV in the germline V gene (reference sequence). The CDR3 spans 14 residues. Trimming took off 4 bases at V and 8 bases at J, with 17 bases between the two ends. The DNA for the CDR3 is TGTGCCAGCAGTTCAGATTCCAGGGGCCGCGGCTACACCTTC. Its translation is CASSSDSRGRGYTF.

The gene calls are TRBV7-2 and TRBJ2-1; TRBD2 agrees at 9 bases. J gave up 3 bases and V 5 bases, and 2 bases lay outside the gene matches. Germline V gene lookup returns CDR1 SGHTA and CDR2 FQGNSA. The CDR3 loop spans 14 amino acids. The CDR3 here is CASSTSGLYNEQFF. The DNA for the CDR3 is TGTGCCAGCAGCACTAGCGGGCTCTACAATGAGCAGTTCTTC.

The V gene is TRBV6-7, the J gene TRBJ1-2; D unresolved. TRBV6-7 is noted as an ORF with a role that remains uncertain. The CDR3 spans 12 residues. The ends were cut back, 2 bases at V and 4 bases at J, with 5 bases in the middle. In DNA, the CDR3 is TGTGCCAGCAGTTACGGCCTCTATGGCTACACCTTC. Its translation is CASSYGLYGYTF.

The chain joins TRBV7-3 to TRBJ2-2; 11 positions agree with TRBD2. Germline V gives CDR1 SGHTA, CDR2 FQGTGA. V shed 3 bases and J 6 bases; nucleotides not matched to a gene: 3. The CDR3 totals 15 residues. The CDR3 sequence is CASSFSGGASGELFF. The CDR3 nucleotides read TGTGCCAGCAGCTTTAGCGGGGGGGCCTCCGGGGAGCTGTTTTTT.

This chain uses TRBV6-5 with TRBJ1-1; 8 bases align to TRBD1. The CDR3 contains 15 residues. Germline V CDR1 and CDR2: MNHEY, SVGAGI. Losses at the gene ends were 4 bases for V and 3 bases for J; bases not matched to a gene: 7. The CDR3 coding sequence is TGTGCCAGCAGTTTCGACAGGGGCCGGGACACTGAAGCTTTCTTT. This gives the protein CASSFDRGRDTEAFF.

The chain uses TRBV9 and TRBJ2-7; TRBD2 aligns across 12 bases. V shed 3 bases, J shed 7 bases, and the junction held 5 bases outside the gene matches. Germline V CDR1 and CDR2: SGDLS, YYNGEE. CDR3 length: 14 amino acids. The DNA of the CDR3 is TGTGCCAGCAGCGCGACTAGCGGGAGCCCGGAGCAGTACTTC. Its protein is CASSATSGSPEQYF.

This chain links TRBV6-5 with TRBJ2-7; a possible D gene is TRBD1 (6 bases). Germline V lookup: CDR1 MNHEY, CDR2 SVGAGI. Trimming took off 8 bases at V and 7 bases at J, with 21 bases between the two ends. The CDR3 totals 14 residues. The CDR3: CASERGGGQREQYF. CDR3 coding DNA: TGTGCCAGCGAAAGAGGTGGAGGACAGAGGGAGCAGTACTTC.

The chain couples TRBV7-9 to TRBJ1-5, with D unresolved. V dropped 5 bases and J dropped 9 bases, with 20 bases sitting between them. The CDR3 length is 15 residues. From germline, CDR1 is SEHNR and CDR2 FQNEAQ (reference sequence). CDR3 nucleotide sequence: TGTGCCAGCAGCCCACTATCCCCGGCCTATCGGCCCCAGCATTTT. Protein sequence: CASSPLSPAYRPQHF. Complete variable domain (other parts from reference TRBV7-9 and TRBJ1-5): DTGVSQNPRHKITKRGQNVTFRCDPISEHNRLYWYRQTLGQGPEFLTYFQNEAQLEKSRLLSDRFSAERPKGSFSTLEIQRTEQGDSAMYLCASSPLSPAYRPQHFGDGTRLSIL.

This chain uses TRBV9 with TRBJ1-4, with D possibly TRBD1 on 6 matching bases. Germline V CDR1 and CDR2: SGDLS, YYNGEE. The CDR3 has 16 amino acids. V was pared by 0 bases and J by 7 bases, with 16 bases between. The CDR3 sequence is CASSVAVGGGSEKLFF. The CDR3, as DNA: TGTGCCAGCAGCGTAGCGGTAGGGGGAGGGAGTGAAAAACTGTTTTTT.

The chain joins TRBV4-1 to TRBJ2-1, with D unclear. Germline V gene data show CDR1 as MGHRA and CDR2 as YSYEKL. The CDR3 runs to 13 residues. The V end lost 1 base, the J end lost 9 bases, and 10 bases lay between the germline ends. The CDR3 loop reads CASSQVEISEQFF. The CDR3, as DNA: TGCGCCAGCAGCCAAGTCGAGATTTCTGAGCAGTTCTTC.

This clone was seen only once. This chain joins TRBV18 and TRBJ2-2, with TRBD1 matching 10 bases. The germline gives CDR1 KGHSH, CDR2 LQKENI. V gave up 5 bases and J gave up 5 bases; unmatched junction bases: 2. This CDR3 contains 14 residues. The DNA for the CDR3 is TGTGCCAGCTCAAGGGACAGGGGAACCGGGGAGCTGTTTTTT. It yields the protein CASSRDRGTGELFF.

The V gene is TRBV19, the J gene TRBJ2-2; 8 positions match TRBD2. The V segment lost 6 bases and the J segment 4 bases; nucleotides outside the gene matches: 7. The CDR3 has 15 residues. Germline CDR1 reads LNHDA; CDR2 reads SQIVND (reference sequence). Here the CDR3 reads CASSSPGLVTGELFF. The CDR3 bases are TGTGCCAGTAGCTCCCCGGGACTAGTCACCGGGGAGCTGTTTTTT.

The genes are TRBV12-5 and TRBJ1-2, with a weak D call TRBD1 (5 bases). Between the trimmed V and J ends, which lost 0 bases and 3 bases, there was a span of 5 bases. Germline V lookup: CDR1 LGHNT, CDR2 FRNRAP. The CDR3 contains 13 residues. The CDR3 DNA reads as TGTGCTAGTGGTTTGGTCAGGGACTATGGCTACACCTTC. It codes for CASGLVRDYGYTF.